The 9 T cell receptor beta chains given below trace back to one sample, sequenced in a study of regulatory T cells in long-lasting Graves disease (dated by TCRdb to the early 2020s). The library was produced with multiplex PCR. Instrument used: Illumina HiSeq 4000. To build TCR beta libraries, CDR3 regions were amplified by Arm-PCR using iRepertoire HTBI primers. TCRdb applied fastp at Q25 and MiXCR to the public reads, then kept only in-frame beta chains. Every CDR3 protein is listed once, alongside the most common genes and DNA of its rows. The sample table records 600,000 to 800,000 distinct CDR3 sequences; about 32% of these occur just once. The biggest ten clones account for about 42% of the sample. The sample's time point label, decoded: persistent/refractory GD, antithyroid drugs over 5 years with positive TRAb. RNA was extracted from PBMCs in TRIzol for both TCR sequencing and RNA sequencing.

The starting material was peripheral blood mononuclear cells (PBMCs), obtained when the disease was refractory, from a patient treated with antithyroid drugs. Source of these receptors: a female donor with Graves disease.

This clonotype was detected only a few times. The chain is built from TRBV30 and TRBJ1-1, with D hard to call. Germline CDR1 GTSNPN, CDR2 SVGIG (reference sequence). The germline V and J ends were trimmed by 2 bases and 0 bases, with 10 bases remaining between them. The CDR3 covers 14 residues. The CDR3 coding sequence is TGTGCCTGGAGTCAAATTAGCATGAACACTGAAGCTTTCTTT. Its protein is CAWSQISMNTEAFF.

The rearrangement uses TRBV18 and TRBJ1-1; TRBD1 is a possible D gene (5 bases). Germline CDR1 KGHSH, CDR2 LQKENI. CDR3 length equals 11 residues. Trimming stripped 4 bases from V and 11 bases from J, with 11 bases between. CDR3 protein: CASSLAEGAFF. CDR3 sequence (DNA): TGTGCCAGCTCACTGGCGGAGGGGGCTTTCTTT.

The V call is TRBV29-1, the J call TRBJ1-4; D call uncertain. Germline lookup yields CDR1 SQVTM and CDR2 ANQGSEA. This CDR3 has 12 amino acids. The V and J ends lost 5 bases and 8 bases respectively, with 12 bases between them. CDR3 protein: CSVLPTGEKLFF. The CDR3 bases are TGCAGCGTTCTCCCCACTGGGGAAAAACTGTTTTTT.

CDR3 bases: TGTGCCAGCAGCCAAGATCTAACGGGACAAAGCATTCAGTACTTC. Amino acid sequence: CASSQDLTGQSIQYF. This chain connects TRBV3-1 to TRBJ2-4; weak D call: TRBD1 (6 bases). Germline values: CDR1 LGHDT, CDR2 YNNKEL (reference sequence). Trimming pared 0 bases from V and 9 bases from J, leaving 15 bases between. The CDR3 runs 15 residues.

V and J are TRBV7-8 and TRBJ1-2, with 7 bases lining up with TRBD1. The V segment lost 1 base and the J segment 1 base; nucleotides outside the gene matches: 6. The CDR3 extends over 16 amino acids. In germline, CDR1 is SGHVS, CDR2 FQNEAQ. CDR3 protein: CASSLGPGGGNYGYTF. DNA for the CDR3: TGTGCCAGCAGCTTAGGACCAGGGGGAGGTAACTATGGCTACACCTTC.

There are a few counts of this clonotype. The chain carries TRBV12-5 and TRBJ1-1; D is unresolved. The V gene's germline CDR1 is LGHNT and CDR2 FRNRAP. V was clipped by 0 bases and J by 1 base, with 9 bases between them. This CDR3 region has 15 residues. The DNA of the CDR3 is TGTGCTAGTGGTTTGGTACTAGGGCCGAACACTGAAGCTTTCTTT. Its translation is CASGLVLGPNTEAFF.

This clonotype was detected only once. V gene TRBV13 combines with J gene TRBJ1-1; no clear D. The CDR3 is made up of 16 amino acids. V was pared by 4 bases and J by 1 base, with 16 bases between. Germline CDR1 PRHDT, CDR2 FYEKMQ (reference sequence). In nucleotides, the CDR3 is TGTGCCAGCAGCTCCCAGAAAGCTACCTCGAACACTGAAGCTTTCTTT. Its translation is CASSSQKATSNTEAFF.

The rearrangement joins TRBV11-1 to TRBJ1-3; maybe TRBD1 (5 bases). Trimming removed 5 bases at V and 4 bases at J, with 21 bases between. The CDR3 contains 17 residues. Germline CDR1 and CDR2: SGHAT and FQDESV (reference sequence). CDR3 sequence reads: CASSAGTAALGGNTIYF. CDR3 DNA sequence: TGTGCCAGCAGCGCCGGGACGGCGGCTTTGGGAGGAAACACCATATATTTT.

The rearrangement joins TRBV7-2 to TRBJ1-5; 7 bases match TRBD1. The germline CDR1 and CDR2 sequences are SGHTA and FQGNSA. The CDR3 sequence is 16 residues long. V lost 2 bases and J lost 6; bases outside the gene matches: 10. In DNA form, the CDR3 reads TGTGCCAGCAGCTTACGTCCGACAGGGACGGGTCAGCCCCAGCATTTT. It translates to CASSLRPTGTGQPQHF.